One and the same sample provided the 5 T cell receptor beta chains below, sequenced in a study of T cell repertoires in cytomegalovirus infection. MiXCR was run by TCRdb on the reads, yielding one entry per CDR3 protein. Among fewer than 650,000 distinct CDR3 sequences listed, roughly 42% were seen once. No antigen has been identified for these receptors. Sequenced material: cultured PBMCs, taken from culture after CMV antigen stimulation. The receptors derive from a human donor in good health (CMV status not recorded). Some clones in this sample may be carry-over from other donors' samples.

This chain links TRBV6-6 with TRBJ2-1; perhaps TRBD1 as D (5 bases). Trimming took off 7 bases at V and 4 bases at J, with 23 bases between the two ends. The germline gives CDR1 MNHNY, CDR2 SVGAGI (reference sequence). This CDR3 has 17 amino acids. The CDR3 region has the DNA TGTGCCAGCACCCCTCGGACACAAAAGGGGATGTACAATGAGCAGTTCTTC. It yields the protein CASTPRTQKGMYNEQFF.

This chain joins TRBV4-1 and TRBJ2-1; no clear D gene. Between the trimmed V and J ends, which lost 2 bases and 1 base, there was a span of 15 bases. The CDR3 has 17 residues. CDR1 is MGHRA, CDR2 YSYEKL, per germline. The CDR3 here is CASSQKWALGSYNEQFF. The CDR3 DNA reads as TGCGCCAGCAGCCAAAAATGGGCTTTGGGGTCCTACAATGAGCAGTTCTTC.

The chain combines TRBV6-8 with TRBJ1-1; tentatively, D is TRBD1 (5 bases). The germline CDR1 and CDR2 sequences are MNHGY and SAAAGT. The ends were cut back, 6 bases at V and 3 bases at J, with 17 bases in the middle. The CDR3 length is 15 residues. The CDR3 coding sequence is TGTGCCAGCAGGATTTGGGACGGGTCTGACACTGAAGCTTTCTTT. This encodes CASRIWDGSDTEAFF.

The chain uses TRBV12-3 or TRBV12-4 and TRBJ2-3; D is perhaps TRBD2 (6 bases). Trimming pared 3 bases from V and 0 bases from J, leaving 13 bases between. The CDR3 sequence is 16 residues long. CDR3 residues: CASSFPYSGSTDTQYF. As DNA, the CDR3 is TGTGCCAGCAGTTTCCCCTATAGCGGTAGCACAGATACGCAGTATTTT.

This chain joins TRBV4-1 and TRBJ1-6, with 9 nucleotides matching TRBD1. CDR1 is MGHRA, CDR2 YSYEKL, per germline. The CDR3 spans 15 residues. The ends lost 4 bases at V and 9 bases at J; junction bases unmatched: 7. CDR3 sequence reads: CASSPGQGLSSPLHF. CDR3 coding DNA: TGCGCCAGCAGCCCAGGACAGGGGTTGAGTTCACCCCTCCACTTT.